This T cell receptor (beta chain) was captured by sequencing in a study of CD8 T cells in Susac syndrome. CD8+ and CD4+ T cells taken from blood had their TCR beta sequenced. The CDR3 covers 16 residues. Trimming left V 4 bases short and J 1 base short, with 14 bases between. Germline values: CDR1 SEHNR, CDR2 FQNEAQ (reference sequence). Reverse transcription used about 0.45 to 1 ug RNA and random hexamers. A multiplex approach, immunoSEQ multiplex PCR, amplified TCR beta CDR3 across 54 Vbeta and 13 Jbeta. MiXCR, run by TCRdb on the immunoSEQ multiplex PCR reads, gives a single entry per CDR3 protein. The sample yields about 140,000 distinct CDR3 sequences, 95% seen once.

The TCR was taken from a human donor with Susac syndrome. V gene TRBV7-9 combines with J gene TRBJ2-1, with TRBD1 as a possible D gene (6 bases). Sample: CD8+ T cells from PBMCs. Written as DNA, the CDR3 is TGTGCCAGCAGCTCTACAGGGTCCGAATCCTACAATGAGCAGTTCTTC. Translating it yields CASSSTGSESYNEQFF.